Listed below are T cell receptor beta chains from one sample, sequenced in a study of blood T cells in healthy people across ages. TCRdb fed the 5' RACE reads into MiXCR, producing one record per CDR3 protein. The sample has about 830,000 distinct CDR3 sequences, 55% to 75% seen once; the top ten hold about 20%. Specimen: blood. These receptors were obtained from a young man in good health. CDR3s include the opening cysteine and the closing phenylalanine or tryptophan. D genes are given only for firm matches. A row's size may be missing; if present it is once, few, many or a size class.

TRBV3-1	NA	many	TRBJ2-7	TGTGCCAGCAGCCAAGTCCCGGGTGGCGAGCAGTACTTC	CASSQVPGGEQYF
TRBV7-2	TRBD2	few	TRBJ2-5	TGTGCCAGCAGCGTCCCCCTAGCGGGACAAGAGACCCAGTACTTC	CASSVPLAGQETQYF
TRBV4-1	NA	NA	TRBJ2-1	TGCGCCAGCAGCATAAGCCTCTACAATGAGCAGTTCTTC	CASSISLYNEQFF
TRBV5-1	NA	NA	TRBJ1-2	NA	CASSFGQGTYGYTF
TRBV20-1	NA	few	TRBJ2-3	TGCAGTGCTCGATCCAGAGCGCGGAGGAATACAGATACGCAGTATTTT	CSARSRARRNTDTQYF
TRBV6-5	NA	NA	TRBJ1-2	TGTGCCAGCAGTTACTCGAGGGGGGGCTACACCTTC	CASSYSRGGYTF
TRBV28	NA	few	TRBJ2-5	TGTGCCAGCAGTTTAATGAGTCGCCAAGAGACCCAGTACTTC	CASSLMSRQETQYF
TRBV20-1	NA	NA	TRBJ2-7	TGCAGTGCTAGGGACCTGGCTAGCGTAACCTACGAGCAGTACTTC	CSARDLASVTYEQYF
TRBV7-9	NA	NA	TRBJ1-6	TGTGCCAGCAGCTTAAGCGTCGACGGAACAGACCTTTCACCCCTCCACTTT	CASSLSVDGTDLSPLHF
TRBV7-2	NA	many	TRBJ1-6	TGTGCCAGCAGCCCGCGCCTCGGGGGTAATTCACCCCTCCACTTT	CASSPRLGGNSPLHF
TRBV7-2	TRBD2	once	TRBJ2-1	TGTGCCAGCAGCCCTGGAAGAGCGGGAGGTTACAATGAGCAGTTCTTC	CASSPGRAGGYNEQFF
TRBV29-1	TRBD1	few	TRBJ2-5	TGCAGCGTTGATATCGGACAGGGTCGAGAGACCCAGTACTTC	CSVDIGQGRETQYF
TRBV20-1	NA	NA	TRBJ2-3	TGCAGTGCTAGAGGTTCGCTAGCCCCTAGCACAGATACGCAGTATTTT	CSARGSLAPSTDTQYF
TRBV20-1	TRBD1	once	TRBJ1-2	TGCAGTGCTAAGTCCCGTCGACAGGGCGACTATGGCTACACCTTC	CSAKSRRQGDYGYTF
TRBV6-6	NA	NA	TRBJ2-3	TGTGCCAGCAGTTTGGGTCCTCCCCTCACAGATACGCAGTATTTT	CASSLGPPLTDTQYF
TRBV7-2	TRBD1	NA	TRBJ2-1	TGTGCCAGCAGCTTAATGGGGACAGGGGGCAGGAATGAGCAGTTCTTC	CASSLMGTGGRNEQFF
TRBV7-9	TRBD2	NA	TRBJ2-7	TGTGCCAGCAGCTTCGCTAGCGGGAGCGAGAGCTCCTACGAGCAGTACTTC	CASSFASGSESSYEQYF